This TCR beta chain was obtained from a study of Graves' ophthalmopathy and Graves' hyperthyroidism. The evidence that diagnosis relied on was clinical symptoms, serum thyroxine, TRAb, thyroid ultrasound and orbital computed tomography. J gave up 9 bases and V 2 bases, and 9 bases lay outside the gene matches. The CDR3 totals 15 residues. Germline CDR1 is SNHLY and CDR2 is FYNNEI. Researchers took RNA transcripts and amplified TCR beta CDR3 regions from them. The first-round RT-PCR employed HTBI primers together with the Qiagen OneStep RT-PCR kit. A multiplex PCR was then performed as the second round. TCRdb re-called the multiplex PCR reads with MiXCR, one entry per CDR3 protein. This repertoire shows hundreds of thousands of distinct CDR3 sequences, around a fifth found once; its top ten account for approximately 3%. At least ten counts were recorded for this clonotype.

The sample was peripheral blood. The chain joins TRBV2 to TRBJ2-2; 7 bases align to TRBD1. This TCR was recovered from a woman between 18 and 29 years old with stable Graves' hyperthyroidism. Written as DNA, the CDR3 is TGTGCCAGCAGTGAATCGACAGGGAAGATCTGGGAGCTGTTTTTT. It encodes CASSESTGKIWELFF.